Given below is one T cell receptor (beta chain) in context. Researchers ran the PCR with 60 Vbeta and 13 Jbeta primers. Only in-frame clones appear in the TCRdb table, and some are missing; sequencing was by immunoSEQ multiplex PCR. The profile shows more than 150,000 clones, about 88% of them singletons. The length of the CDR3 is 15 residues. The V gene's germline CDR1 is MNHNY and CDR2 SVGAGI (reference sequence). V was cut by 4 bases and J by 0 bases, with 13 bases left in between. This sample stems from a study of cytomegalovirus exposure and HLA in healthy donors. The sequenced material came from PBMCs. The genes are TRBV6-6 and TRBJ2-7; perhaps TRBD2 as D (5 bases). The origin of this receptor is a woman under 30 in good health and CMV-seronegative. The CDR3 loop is CASSFPTGISYEQYF. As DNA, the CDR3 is TGTGCCAGCAGTTTCCCCACGGGGATCTCCTACGAGCAGTACTTC.